Below, 18 T cell receptor beta chains from the same sample are listed, as sequenced in a study of CD4 T cells in relation to SARS-CoV-2 and coronaviruses (TCRdb year 2021). The antigens these receptors bind are not known. CD4+ T cells from unexposed donors were collected before the COVID-19 pandemic (2011-2018). After approximately 11 days of culture, CD4+ T cells were isolated with the EasySep CD4+ T cell isolation kit. Libraries were built with the immunoSEQ multiplex PCR assay. In TCRdb, the immuneACCESS table is reduced to in-frame sequences with V and J assigned. These tables do not hold every clone; where another copy was compared, an unresolved V gene accounts for under half, and the others remain unexplained. For this sample the table gives about 21,000 clones, of which 74% were detected only once. Clones ranked in the top ten supply 9.5% to 15% of the sample. Sequencing input: CD4+ T cells from PBMCs, cultured in vitro. The receptors originated from a human donor in good health.

V is TRBV19 and J is TRBJ1-5; D is uncertain. V was shortened by 7 bases and J by 6 bases, with 13 bases between the two germline ends. Germline CDR1 reads LNHDA; CDR2 reads SQIVND (reference sequence). The CDR3 totals 13 residues. The CDR3 loop is CASTPGEGQPQHF. CDR3 sequence (DNA): TGTGCCAGTACCCCAGGAGAGGGTCAGCCCCAGCATTTT.

The rearrangement uses TRBV6-5 and TRBJ1-3; 7 bases align to TRBD1. V trimming: 0 bases; J trimming: 2 bases; junction bases outside the gene matches: 1. This CDR3 has 15 amino acids. Germline lookup yields CDR1 MNHEY and CDR2 SVGAGI. CDR3 region: CASSYSGGAGNTIYF. DNA of the CDR3: TGTGCCAGCAGTTACTCAGGGGGCGCTGGAAACACCATATATTTT.

The chain is built from TRBV19 and TRBJ1-5, with D tentatively TRBD1 (5 bases). With 6 bases removed from V and 2 bases from J, the gap between germline ends came to 20 bases. Germline CDR1 is LNHDA and CDR2 is SQIVND (reference sequence). The CDR3 is made up of 17 amino acids. CDR3 nucleotide sequence: TGTGCCAGTAGAACAATCACCCGACAGTTCCGCAATCAGCCCCAGCATTTT. Residues: CASRTITRQFRNQPQHF.

The chain couples TRBV6-5 to TRBJ2-3; D may be TRBD2 (5 bases). The ends were cut back, 0 bases at V and 6 bases at J, with 10 bases in the middle. Looked up from germline, CDR1 is MNHEY and CDR2 is SVGAGI. This CDR3 comprises 14 residues. The CDR3, as DNA: TGTGCCAGCAGTTACTCTGAGGGTGGGGATACGCAGTATTTT. Translation gives CASSYSEGGDTQYF.

This clone was counted a few times. V and J are TRBV11-1 and TRBJ1-1; no clear D gene. The V gene lost 1 base and the J gene lost 1 base, with 10 bases spanning the gap. The V gene's germline CDR1 is SGHAT and CDR2 FQDESV (reference sequence). The CDR3 spans 15 residues. The CDR3 sequence: CASSLVHGTNTEAFF. The CDR3 DNA follows: TGTGCCAGCAGCTTAGTTCATGGTACGAACACTGAAGCTTTCTTT.

V and J are TRBV5-1 and TRBJ2-3; maybe TRBD2 (6 bases). Germline CDR1 is SGHRS and CDR2 is YFSETQ. The V end was cut by 0 bases, the J end by 2 bases, with 13 bases between. The CDR3 spans 16 residues. CDR3 protein: CASSLGGEASTDTQYF. In DNA form, the CDR3 reads TGCGCCAGCAGCTTGGGAGGGGAGGCGTCCACAGATACGCAGTATTTT.

The CDR3 sequence: CATEGGNYEQYF. CDR3 DNA sequence: TGTGCCACCGAGGGAGGGAACTACGAGCAGTACTTC. The chain joins TRBV3-1 (or the pseudogene TRBV3-2) to TRBJ2-7; TRBD2 matches 7 bases. V dropped 10 bases and J dropped 3; count of bases not matched to a gene: 6. In germline, CDR1 is LGHDT, CDR2 YNNKEL (reference sequence). The CDR3 length is 12 residues.

The rearrangement links TRBV6-5 to TRBJ1-4; 9 nucleotides match TRBD1. This CDR3 is built from 14 residues. Germline CDR1 MNHEY, CDR2 SVGAGI. Germline trimming cut 6 bases from V and 2 bases from J; bases unmatched to any gene: 1. DNA for the CDR3: TGTGCCAGCAGGGGGACAGGGACTAATGAAAAACTGTTTTTT. Protein sequence: CASRGTGTNEKLFF.

This chain joins TRBV30 and TRBJ1-1, with 7 bases that match TRBD1. The V and J ends lost 8 bases and 1 base, in that order; junction bases with no gene match: 4. Germline CDR1 is GTSNPN and CDR2 is SVGIG (reference sequence). The length of the CDR3 is 12 residues. The CDR3 DNA reads TGTGCCGGTGACAGGGCGAACACTGAAGCTTTCTTT. This encodes CAGDRANTEAFF.

The chain uses TRBV6-5 and TRBJ1-2, with 9 bases identical to TRBD1. V dropped 5 bases and J dropped 7; count of bases not matched to a gene: 11. This CDR3 is built from 15 residues. Germline loops: CDR1 MNHEY, CDR2 SVGAGI. The CDR3 coding sequence is TGTGCCAGCAGTCCCCTGGGTGGGACAGGGCCTGGCTACACCTTC. This codes for CASSPLGGTGPGYTF.

V is TRBV19 and J is TRBJ1-6; D remains ambiguous. Germline V CDR1 and CDR2: LNHDA, SQIVND (reference sequence). Trimming shortened V by 1 base and J by 0 bases, and 10 bases separated the two germline ends. The CDR3 loop spans 17 amino acids. The CDR3 DNA reads as TGTGCCAGTAGTATAGGAAGGTCGAGCTCCTATAATTCACCCCTCCACTTT. As protein: CASSIGRSSSYNSPLHF.

CDR3 in amino acids: CAISPGLAGPNEQFF. The DNA for the CDR3 is TGTGCCATCAGTCCGGGACTAGCGGGACCCAATGAGCAGTTCTTC. The chain recombines TRBV10-3 with TRBJ2-1, with TRBD2 matching 13 bases. The CDR3 sequence is 15 residues long. With V trimmed by 5 bases and J by 6 bases, 4 bases remained unmatched. Germline V CDR1 and CDR2: ENHRY, SYGVKD.

The chain has TRBV7-8 and TRBJ1-2; D is unresolved. Germline V gene data show CDR1 as SGHVS and CDR2 as FQNEAQ. The CDR3 sequence is 13 residues long. V shed 1 base and J shed 4 bases, with 7 bases lying between them. As DNA, the CDR3 is TGTGCCAGCAGCTTAGAGGCAGGCTATGGCTACACCTTC. It encodes CASSLEAGYGYTF.

The chain combines TRBV19 with TRBJ1-1; D is possibly TRBD1 (5 bases). The CDR3 runs to 13 residues. With 8 bases removed from V and 0 bases from J, the gap between germline ends came to 10 bases. Germline V lookup: CDR1 LNHDA, CDR2 SQIVND (reference sequence). The CDR3 loop is CASGTGMNTEAFF. The DNA for the CDR3 is TGTGCCAGTGGTACAGGAATGAACACTGAAGCTTTCTTT.

This chain connects TRBV20-1 to TRBJ2-7, with 7 bases fitting TRBD1. CDR1 is DFQATT, CDR2 SNEGSKA, per germline (reference sequence). The CDR3 spans 11 residues. V was pared by 6 bases and J by 6 bases, with 5 bases of the junction left unmatched. The CDR3 DNA is TGCAGTGCCTCCAGGGGGATCGAGCAGTACTTC. This sequence encodes CSASRGIEQYF.

This clone was seen a single time. The rearrangement links TRBV5-4 to TRBJ2-1; 14 bases align to TRBD2. The germline V gene has CDR1 SGHNT and CDR2 YYREEE (reference sequence). The ends lost 3 bases at V and 6 bases at J; junction bases unmatched: 2. CDR3 length: 15 residues. In nucleotides, the CDR3 is TGTGCCAGCAGCTATGGACTAGCGGGAGGCAATGAGCAGTTCTTC. It specifies CASSYGLAGGNEQFF.

The CDR3 nucleotides read TGTGCCAGCAGCTTAGTGGGACGTGACGAGCAGTACTTC. Its protein is CASSLVGRDEQYF. The chain carries TRBV11-2 and TRBJ2-7; TRBD1 or TRBD2 may be the D gene (5 bases each). V lost 1 base to trimming and J lost 5 bases, with 9 bases between them. In germline, CDR1 is SGHAT, CDR2 FQNNGV. The CDR3 spans 13 residues.

The chain couples TRBV19 to TRBJ2-3; 10 bases match TRBD1. CDR3 size: 18 residues. CDR1 LNHDA and CDR2 SQIVND come from the germline V gene (reference sequence). V trimming: 5 bases; J trimming: 3 bases; junction bases outside the gene matches: 14. The CDR3 DNA sequence: TGTGCCAGTAGTCCCAACCGCCCGGGACAGGGGCTGACAGATACGCAGTATTTT. It translates to CASSPNRPGQGLTDTQYF.